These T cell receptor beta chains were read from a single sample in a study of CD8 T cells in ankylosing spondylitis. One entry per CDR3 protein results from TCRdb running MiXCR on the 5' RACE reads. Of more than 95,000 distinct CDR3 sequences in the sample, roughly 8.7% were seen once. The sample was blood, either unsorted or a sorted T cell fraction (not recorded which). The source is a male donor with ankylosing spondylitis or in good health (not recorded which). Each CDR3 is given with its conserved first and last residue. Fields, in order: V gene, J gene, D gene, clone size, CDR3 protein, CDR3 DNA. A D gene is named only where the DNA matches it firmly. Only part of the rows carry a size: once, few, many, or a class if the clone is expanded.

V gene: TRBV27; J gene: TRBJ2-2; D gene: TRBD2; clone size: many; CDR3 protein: CASRTPHSGSDTGELFF; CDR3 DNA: TGTGCCAGCAGAACCCCTCATAGCGGGAGCGACACCGGGGAGCTGTTTTTT
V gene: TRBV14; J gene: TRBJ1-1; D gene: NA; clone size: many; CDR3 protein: CASTLLPDTEAFF; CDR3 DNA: TGTGCCAGCACCCTTCTCCCGGACACTGAAGCTTTCTTT
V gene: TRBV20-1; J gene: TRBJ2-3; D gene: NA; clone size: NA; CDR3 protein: CSARWLDTQYF; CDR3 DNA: TGCAGTGCTAGGTGGTTGGATACGCAGTATTTT
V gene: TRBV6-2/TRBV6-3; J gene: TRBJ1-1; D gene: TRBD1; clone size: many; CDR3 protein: CASSYVPDRGRNTEAFF; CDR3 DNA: TGTGCCAGCAGTTATGTTCCTGACAGGGGGAGGAACACTGAAGCTTTCTTT
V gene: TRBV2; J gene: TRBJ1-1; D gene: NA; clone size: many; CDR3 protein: CASSTTADSRGTEAFF; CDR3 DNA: TGTGCCAGCAGTACCACAGCCGACAGTAGGGGTACTGAAGCTTTCTTT
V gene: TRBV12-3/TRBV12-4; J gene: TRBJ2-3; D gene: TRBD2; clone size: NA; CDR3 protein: CASIKTSGSHTQYF; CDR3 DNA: TGTGCCAGCATTAAGACTAGCGGGAGCCATACGCAGTATTTT
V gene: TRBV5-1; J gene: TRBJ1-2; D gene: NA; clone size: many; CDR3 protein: CASSLGQERTGYGYTF; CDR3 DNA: TGCGCCAGCAGCTTGGGCCAGGAACGGACGGGCTATGGCTACACCTTC
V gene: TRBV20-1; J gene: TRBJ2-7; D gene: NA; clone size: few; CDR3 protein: CSATRGYEQYF; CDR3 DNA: TGCAGTGCTACAAGGGGGTACGAGCAGTACTTC
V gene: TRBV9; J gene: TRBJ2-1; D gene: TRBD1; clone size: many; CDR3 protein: CASSVSRDRGLLPYNEQFF; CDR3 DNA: TGTGCCAGCAGCGTAAGTCGGGACAGGGGGCTTTTGCCCTACAATGAGCAGTTCTTC
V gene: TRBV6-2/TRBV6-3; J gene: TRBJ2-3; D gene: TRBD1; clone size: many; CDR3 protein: CASSYGTGSTDTQYF; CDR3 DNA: TGTGCCAGCAGTTACGGGACAGGGAGCACAGATACGCAGTATTTT
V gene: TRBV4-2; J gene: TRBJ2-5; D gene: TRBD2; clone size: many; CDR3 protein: CASSRTSGGQETQYF; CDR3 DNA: TGTGCCAGCAGCCGGACTAGCGGGGGCCAAGAGACCCAGTACTTC
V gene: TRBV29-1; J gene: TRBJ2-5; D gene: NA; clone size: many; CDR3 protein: CSVEDPRAKETQYF; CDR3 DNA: TGCAGCGTTGAAGATCCTAGGGCTAAAGAGACCCAGTACTTC
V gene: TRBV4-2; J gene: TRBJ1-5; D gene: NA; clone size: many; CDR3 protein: CASSRENQPQHF; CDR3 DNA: TGTGCCAGCAGCCGAGAAAATCAGCCCCAGCATTTT
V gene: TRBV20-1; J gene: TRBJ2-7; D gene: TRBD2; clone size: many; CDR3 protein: CSAPAEAAGGPYEQYF; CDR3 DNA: TGCAGTGCTCCCGCCGAGGCAGCGGGAGGGCCGTACGAGCAGTACTTC
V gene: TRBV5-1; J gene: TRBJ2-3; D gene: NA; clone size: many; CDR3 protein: CASSSLADGTDTQYF; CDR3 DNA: TGCGCCAGCAGCTCCCTAGCTGATGGCACAGATACGCAGTATTTT
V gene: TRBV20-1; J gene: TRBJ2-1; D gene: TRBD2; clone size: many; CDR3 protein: CSARTSGRGGNEQFF; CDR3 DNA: TGCAGTGCGAGGACTAGCGGGAGAGGTGGCAATGAGCAGTTCTTC
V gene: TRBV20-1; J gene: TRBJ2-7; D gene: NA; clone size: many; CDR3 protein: CSARVVEGPGEQYF; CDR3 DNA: TGCAGTGCTAGAGTAGTTGAAGGGCCAGGGGAGCAGTACTTC
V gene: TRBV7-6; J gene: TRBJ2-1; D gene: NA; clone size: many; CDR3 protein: CASSLKSWGEQFF; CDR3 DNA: TGTGCCAGCAGCTTAAAGTCGTGGGGTGAGCAGTTCTTC
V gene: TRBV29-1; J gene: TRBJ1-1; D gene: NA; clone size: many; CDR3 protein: CSVEPNTEAFF; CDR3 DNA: TGCAGCGTTGAACCTAACACTGAAGCTTTCTTT
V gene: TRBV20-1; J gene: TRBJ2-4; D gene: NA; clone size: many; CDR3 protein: CSASRGAKNIQYF; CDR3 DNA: TGCAGTGCTAGTCGTGGGGCCAAAAACATTCAGTACTTC
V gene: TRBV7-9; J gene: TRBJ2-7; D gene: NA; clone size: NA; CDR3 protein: CASSFTAEQYF; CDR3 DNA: TGTGCCAGCAGCTTCACCGCGGAGCAGTACTTC
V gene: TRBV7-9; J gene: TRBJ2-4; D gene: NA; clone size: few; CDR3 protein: CASSPGGARNIQYF; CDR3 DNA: TGTGCCAGCAGCCCCGGGGGTGCCCGGAACATTCAGTACTTC
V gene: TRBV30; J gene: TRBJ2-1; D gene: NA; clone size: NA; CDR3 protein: CAWSVSDKQFF; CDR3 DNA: TGTGCCTGGAGTGTAAGTGACAAGCAGTTCTTC
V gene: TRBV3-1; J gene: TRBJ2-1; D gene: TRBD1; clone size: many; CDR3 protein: CASAKDRGAYNEQFF; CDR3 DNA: TGTGCCAGCGCAAAAGACAGGGGCGCCTACAATGAGCAGTTCTTC
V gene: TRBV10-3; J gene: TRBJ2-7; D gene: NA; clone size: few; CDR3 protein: CAISEYRDGEQYF; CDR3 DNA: TGTGCCATCAGTGAGTACAGGGACGGCGAGCAGTACTTC
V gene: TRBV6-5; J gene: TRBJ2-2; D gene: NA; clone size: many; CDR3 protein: CASSRWGRNTGELFF; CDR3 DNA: TGTGCCAGCAGCCGATGGGGTCGGAACACCGGGGAGCTGTTTTTT
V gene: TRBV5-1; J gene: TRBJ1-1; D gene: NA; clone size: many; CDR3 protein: CASGSLVGTEAFF; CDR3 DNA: TGCGCCAGCGGATCACTAGTAGGGACTGAAGCTTTCTTT
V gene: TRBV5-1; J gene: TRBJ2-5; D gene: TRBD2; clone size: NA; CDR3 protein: CASRPSRGGGRVQETQYF; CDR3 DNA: TGCGCCAGCCGACCATCCCGCGGGGGGGGCAGGGTCCAAGAGACCCAGTACTTC
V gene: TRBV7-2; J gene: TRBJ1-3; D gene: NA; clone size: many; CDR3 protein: CASSSRQISGNTIYF; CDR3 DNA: TGTGCCAGCAGCTCCCGACAGATCTCTGGAAACACCATATATTTT
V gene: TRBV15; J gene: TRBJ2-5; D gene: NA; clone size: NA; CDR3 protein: CATSRVWAHHETQYF; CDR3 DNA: TGTGCCACCAGCAGAGTATGGGCCCACCACGAGACCCAGTACTTC
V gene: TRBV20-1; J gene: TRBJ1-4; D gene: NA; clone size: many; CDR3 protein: CSAPETTNEKLFF; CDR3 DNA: TGCAGTGCCCCGGAGACAACTAATGAAAAACTGTTTTTT
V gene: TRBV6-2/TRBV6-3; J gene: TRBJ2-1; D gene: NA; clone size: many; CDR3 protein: CASSSIRGRHNEQFF; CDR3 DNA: TGTGCCAGCAGTTCAATCCGGGGTCGGCACAATGAGCAGTTCTTC
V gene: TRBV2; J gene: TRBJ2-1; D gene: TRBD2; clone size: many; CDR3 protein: CASTPGLAGLNEQFF; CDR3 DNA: TGTGCCAGCACCCCGGGGCTAGCGGGCCTCAATGAGCAGTTCTTC
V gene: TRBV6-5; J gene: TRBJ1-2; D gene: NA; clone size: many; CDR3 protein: CASSYSRSDGYTF; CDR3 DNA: TGTGCCAGCAGTTACTCGAGATCCGATGGCTACACCTTC
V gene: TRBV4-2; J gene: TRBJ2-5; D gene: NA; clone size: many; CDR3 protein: CASSLLLGVETQYF; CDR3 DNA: TGTGCCAGCAGCCTCCTTTTGGGGGTAGAGACCCAGTACTTC
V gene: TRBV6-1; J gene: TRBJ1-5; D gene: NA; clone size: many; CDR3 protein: CASSEVRGVNQPQHF; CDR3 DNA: TGTGCCAGCAGTGAAGTGCGTGGCGTAAACCAGCCCCAGCATTTT
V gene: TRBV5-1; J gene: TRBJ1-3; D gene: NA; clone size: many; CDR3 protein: CASSLTGRTDTIYF; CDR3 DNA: TGCGCCAGCAGCTTGACAGGGAGGACCGACACCATATATTTT
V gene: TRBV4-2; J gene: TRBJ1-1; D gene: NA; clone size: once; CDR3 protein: CASGPAVLNTEAFF; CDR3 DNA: TGTGCCAGCGGCCCCGCGGTTCTGAACACTGAAGCTTTCTTT
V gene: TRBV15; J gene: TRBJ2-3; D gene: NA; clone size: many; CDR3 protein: CATSRDRVRGGTQYF; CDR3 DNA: TGTGCCACCAGCAGAGATCGTGTCCGCGGGGGCACGCAGTATTTT
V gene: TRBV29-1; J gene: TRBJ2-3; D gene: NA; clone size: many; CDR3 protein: CSVGQGSTDTQYF; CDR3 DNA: TGCAGCGTTGGGCAGGGGAGCACAGATACGCAGTATTTT
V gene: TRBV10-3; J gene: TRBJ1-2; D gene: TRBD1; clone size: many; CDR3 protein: CAISGQGTGSGYGYTF; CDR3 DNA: TGTGCCATCAGCGGACAGGGGACTGGCTCTGGCTATGGCTACACCTTC
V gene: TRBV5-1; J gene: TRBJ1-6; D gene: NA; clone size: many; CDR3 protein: CASSFGWKNSPLHF; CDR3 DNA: TGCGCCAGCAGCTTCGGATGGAAAAATTCACCCCTCCACTTT
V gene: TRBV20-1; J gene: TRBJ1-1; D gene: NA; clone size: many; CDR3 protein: CSASNPRGGTEAFF; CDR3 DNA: TGCAGTGCTAGTAACCCCAGGGGTGGAACTGAAGCTTTCTTT
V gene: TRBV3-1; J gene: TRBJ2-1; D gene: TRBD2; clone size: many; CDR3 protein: CASSLAGGLYNEQFF; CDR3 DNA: TGTGCCAGCAGCCTAGCGGGGGGGCTCTACAATGAGCAGTTCTTC
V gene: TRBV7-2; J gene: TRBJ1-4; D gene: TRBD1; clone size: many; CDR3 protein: CASSLGTGHEKLFF; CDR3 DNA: TGTGCCAGCAGCTTAGGGACAGGGCATGAAAAACTGTTTTTT
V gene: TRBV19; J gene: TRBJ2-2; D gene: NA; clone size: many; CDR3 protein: CASRTPDRGTGELFF; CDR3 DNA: TGTGCCAGTCGTACGCCGGACCGAGGCACCGGGGAGCTGTTTTTT
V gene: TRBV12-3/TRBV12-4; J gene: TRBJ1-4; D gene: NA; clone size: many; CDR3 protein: CASSLEEAEKLFF; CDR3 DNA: TGTGCCAGCAGTTTAGAGGAAGCTGAAAAACTGTTTTTT
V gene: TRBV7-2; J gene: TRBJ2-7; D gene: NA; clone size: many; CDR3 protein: CASSLSRDYEQYF; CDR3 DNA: TGTGCCAGCAGCTTAAGCAGGGACTACGAGCAGTACTTC